These 16 T cell receptor beta chains came from one sample sequenced in a study of blood T cell repertoires in COVID-19. Using immunoSEQ multiplex PCR, the repertoire was profiled, and TCRdb retains in-frame clones only, with some absent. This sample has 200,000 to 250,000 clones, with 80% to 90% found just once. The sample was peripheral blood. Receptors originate from a woman between 35 and 50 years old who had recovered from COVID-19.

The chain combines TRBV24-1 with TRBJ1-4; D not certain. Trimming shortened V by 11 bases and J by 2 bases, and 11 bases separated the two germline ends. The CDR3 extends over 13 amino acids. Germline lookup yields CDR1 KGHDR and CDR2 SFDVKD. The CDR3 region is CAMRDSTNEKLFF. DNA for the CDR3: TGTGCCATGAGAGATAGTACTAATGAAAAACTGTTTTTT.

The rearrangement joins TRBV9 to TRBJ1-1; D is perhaps TRBD1 (6 bases). Looked up from germline, CDR1 is SGDLS and CDR2 is YYNGEE. This CDR3 comprises 14 residues. Trimming took off 5 bases at V and 4 bases at J, with 15 bases between the two ends. The CDR3: CASRPAGGITEAFF. The CDR3 region has the DNA TGTGCCAGCAGGCCTGCGGGGGGCATCACTGAAGCTTTCTTT.

The chain carries TRBV12-3 or TRBV12-4 and TRBJ2-7; no clear D gene. Between the trimmed V and J ends, which lost 6 bases and 5 bases, there was a span of 11 bases. CDR3 length equals 12 residues. CDR3 residues: CASSPSINEQYF. The CDR3 bases are TGTGCCAGCAGCCCGAGTATCAACGAGCAGTACTTC.

The rearrangement joins TRBV18 to TRBJ1-1; weak D call: TRBD1 (6 bases). CDR1 and CDR2 from the germline V gene are KGHSH and LQKENI. The CDR3 sequence is 14 residues long. V lost 3 bases, J lost 4 bases, and 12 bases lay in between. The CDR3 here is CASSPERGGTEAFF. In DNA, the CDR3 is TGTGCCAGCTCACCGGAGAGGGGGGGCACTGAAGCTTTCTTT.

This chain connects TRBV7-2 to TRBJ2-3, with a tentative D call TRBD1 (5 bases). Trimming removed 5 bases at V and 0 bases at J, with 12 bases between. The CDR3 runs to 15 residues. Germline loops: CDR1 SGHTA, CDR2 FQGNSA. The CDR3 protein is CASSPDISSTDTQYF. The CDR3 nucleotides are TGTGCCAGCAGCCCGGACATCTCAAGCACAGATACGCAGTATTTT.

This chain uses TRBV5-6 with TRBJ1-2; 8 bases align to TRBD1. The germline CDR1 and CDR2 sequences are SGHDT and YYEEEE. The CDR3 loop spans 14 amino acids. V lost 4 bases, J lost 6 bases, and 8 bases stayed unmatched. CDR3 coding DNA: TGTGCCAGCAGCCGACAGGGGCGCCTACATGGCTACACCTTC. It translates to CASSRQGRLHGYTF.

The chain combines TRBV6-6 with TRBJ1-1; TRBD1 might be the D (6 bases). Per germline, CDR1 MNHNY and CDR2 SVGAGI (reference sequence). The CDR3 runs to 14 residues. Trimming removed 6 bases from V and 5 bases from J, with 16 bases in between. In DNA form, the CDR3 reads TGTGCCAGCAGCACGACAGGTTTAGAGACTGAAGCTTTCTTT. Translating it yields CASSTTGLETEAFF.

The chain employs TRBV28 and TRBJ2-7; D gene uncertain. V shed 5 bases and J shed 7 bases, with 12 bases lying between them. Germline values: CDR1 MDHEN, CDR2 SYDVKM. The CDR3 totals 12 residues. Here the CDR3 reads CASSTRPLEQYF. The CDR3 region has the DNA TGTGCCAGCAGTACGAGGCCGCTGGAGCAGTACTTC.

The CDR3 region is CASSERRLFSANYGYTF. Written as DNA, the CDR3 is TGTGCCAGCAGTGAAAGGAGGCTTTTCTCAGCTAACTATGGCTACACCTTC. The rearrangement links TRBV6-1 to TRBJ1-2; D is ambiguous. The germline V gene encodes CDR1 MNHNS and CDR2 SASEGT. V shed 2 bases and J shed 0 bases, with 16 bases lying between them. The CDR3 is made up of 17 amino acids.

The chain carries TRBV6-6 and TRBJ1-5; TRBD1 is a possible D gene (6 bases). This CDR3 is built from 16 residues. V was clipped by 0 bases and J by 4 bases, with 13 bases between them. Germline V gene lookup returns CDR1 MNHNY and CDR2 SVGAGI (reference sequence). CDR3 nucleotide sequence: TGTGCCAGCAGTTACTCCCTCGGCCAGGGGAATCAGCCCCAGCATTTT. This codes for CASSYSLGQGNQPQHF.

The V and J genes are TRBV9 and TRBJ2-3, with no clear D. CDR3 size: 14 residues. Trimming pared 0 bases from V and 2 bases from J, leaving 7 bases between. The germline gives CDR1 SGDLS, CDR2 YYNGEE. CDR3 sequence: CASSVGRYTDTQYF. For the CDR3, the DNA is TGTGCCAGCAGCGTAGGCAGATACACAGATACGCAGTATTTT.

The J gene is TRBJ2-3, the V gene TRBV2; 11 nucleotides match TRBD2. V dropped 6 bases and J dropped 5; count of bases not matched to a gene: 19. Germline V gene data show CDR1 as SNHLY and CDR2 as FYNNEI. The CDR3 is 19 amino acids. CDR3 protein: CASSLGLAGGPTARDTQYF. The CDR3 bases are TGTGCCAGCAGCCTGGGCCTAGCGGGGGGCCCTACCGCCCGAGATACGCAGTATTTT.

This clone came up a few times. J is TRBJ2-3 and V is TRBV7-2, with 10 bases fitting TRBD2. CDR3 length: 16 amino acids. V lost 1 base to trimming and J lost 1 base; unmatched junction nucleotides: 2. Germline values: CDR1 SGHTA, CDR2 FQGNSA. Here the CDR3 DNA reads TGTGCCAGCAGCTTAGGTGGACTAGCGGGCACAGATACGCAGTATTTT. Translated: CASSLGGLAGTDTQYF.

This sequence joins TRBV4-1 and TRBJ2-1, with 9 nucleotides matching TRBD1. With V trimmed by 1 base and J by 4 bases, 8 bases remained unmatched. Germline V gene sequence: CDR1 MGHRA, CDR2 YSYEKL. The CDR3 consists of 17 residues. The CDR3 coding sequence is TGCGCCAGCAGCCAAGTTATGGGACAGGGCGTGTACAATGAGCAGTTCTTC. As protein: CASSQVMGQGVYNEQFF.

The chain uses TRBV10-2 and TRBJ2-1; the D gene is possibly TRBD2 (5 bases). The CDR3 has 13 residues. V lost 7 bases and J 8 bases, leaving 15 bases between the germline ends. Germline-derived CDR1 and CDR2 are WSHSY and SAAADI. The CDR3 loop is CASNVGRRDEQFF. CDR3 bases: TGCGCCAGCAACGTGGGTAGGCGGGATGAGCAGTTCTTC.

At least ten counts were recorded for this clone. V is TRBV27 and J is TRBJ2-7, with D perhaps TRBD1 (7 bases). Germline assignment: CDR1 MNHEY and CDR2 SMNVEV (reference sequence). V lost 8 bases and J 1 base, leaving 12 bases between the germline ends. The CDR3 runs 13 residues. For the CDR3, the DNA is TGTGCCAGCGAGGGGGCGGGATCCTACGAGCAGTACTTC. This codes for CASEGAGSYEQYF.